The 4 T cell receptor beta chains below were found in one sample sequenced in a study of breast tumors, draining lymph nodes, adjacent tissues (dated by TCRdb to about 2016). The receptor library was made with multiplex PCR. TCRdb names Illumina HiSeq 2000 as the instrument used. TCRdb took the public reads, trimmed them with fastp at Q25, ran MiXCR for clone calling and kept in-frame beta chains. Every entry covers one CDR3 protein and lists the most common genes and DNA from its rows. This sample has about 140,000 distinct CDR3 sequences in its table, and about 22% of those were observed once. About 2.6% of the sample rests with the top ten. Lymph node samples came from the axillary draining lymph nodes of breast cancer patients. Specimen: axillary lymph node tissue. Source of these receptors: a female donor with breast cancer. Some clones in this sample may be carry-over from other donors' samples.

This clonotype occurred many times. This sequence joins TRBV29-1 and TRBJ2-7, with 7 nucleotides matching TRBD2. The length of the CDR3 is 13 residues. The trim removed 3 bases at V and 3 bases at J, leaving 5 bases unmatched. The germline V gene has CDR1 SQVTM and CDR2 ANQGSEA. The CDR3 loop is CSVEGGVHYEQYF. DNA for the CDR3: TGCAGCGTTGAGGGAGGGGTCCACTACGAGCAGTACTTC.

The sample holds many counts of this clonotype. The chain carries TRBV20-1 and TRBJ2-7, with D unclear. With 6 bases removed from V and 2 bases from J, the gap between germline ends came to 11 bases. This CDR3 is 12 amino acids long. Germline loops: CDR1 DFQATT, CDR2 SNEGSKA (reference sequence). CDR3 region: CSATPATYEQYF. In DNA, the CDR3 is TGCAGTGCCACTCCAGCAACCTACGAGCAGTACTTC.

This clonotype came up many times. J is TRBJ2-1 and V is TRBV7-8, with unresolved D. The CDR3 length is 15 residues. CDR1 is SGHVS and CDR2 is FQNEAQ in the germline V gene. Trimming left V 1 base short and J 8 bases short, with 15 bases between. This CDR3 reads CASSLEGLKKYEQFF. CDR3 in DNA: TGTGCCAGCAGCTTAGAGGGCCTAAAGAAGTATGAGCAGTTCTTC. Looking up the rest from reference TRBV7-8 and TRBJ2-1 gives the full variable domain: GAGVSQSPRYKVAKRGQDVALRCDPISGHVSLFWYQQALGQGPEFLTYFQNEAQLDKSGLPSDRFFAERPEGSVSTLKIQRTQQEDSAVYLCASSLEGLKKYEQFFGPGTRLTVL.

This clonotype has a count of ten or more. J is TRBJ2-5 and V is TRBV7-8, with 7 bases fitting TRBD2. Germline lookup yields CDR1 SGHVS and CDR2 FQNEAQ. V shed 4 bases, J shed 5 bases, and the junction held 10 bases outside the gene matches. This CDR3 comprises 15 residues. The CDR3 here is CASSSGAVGGETQYF. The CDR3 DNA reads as TGTGCCAGCAGCTCGGGTGCTGTCGGGGGGGAGACCCAGTACTTC.